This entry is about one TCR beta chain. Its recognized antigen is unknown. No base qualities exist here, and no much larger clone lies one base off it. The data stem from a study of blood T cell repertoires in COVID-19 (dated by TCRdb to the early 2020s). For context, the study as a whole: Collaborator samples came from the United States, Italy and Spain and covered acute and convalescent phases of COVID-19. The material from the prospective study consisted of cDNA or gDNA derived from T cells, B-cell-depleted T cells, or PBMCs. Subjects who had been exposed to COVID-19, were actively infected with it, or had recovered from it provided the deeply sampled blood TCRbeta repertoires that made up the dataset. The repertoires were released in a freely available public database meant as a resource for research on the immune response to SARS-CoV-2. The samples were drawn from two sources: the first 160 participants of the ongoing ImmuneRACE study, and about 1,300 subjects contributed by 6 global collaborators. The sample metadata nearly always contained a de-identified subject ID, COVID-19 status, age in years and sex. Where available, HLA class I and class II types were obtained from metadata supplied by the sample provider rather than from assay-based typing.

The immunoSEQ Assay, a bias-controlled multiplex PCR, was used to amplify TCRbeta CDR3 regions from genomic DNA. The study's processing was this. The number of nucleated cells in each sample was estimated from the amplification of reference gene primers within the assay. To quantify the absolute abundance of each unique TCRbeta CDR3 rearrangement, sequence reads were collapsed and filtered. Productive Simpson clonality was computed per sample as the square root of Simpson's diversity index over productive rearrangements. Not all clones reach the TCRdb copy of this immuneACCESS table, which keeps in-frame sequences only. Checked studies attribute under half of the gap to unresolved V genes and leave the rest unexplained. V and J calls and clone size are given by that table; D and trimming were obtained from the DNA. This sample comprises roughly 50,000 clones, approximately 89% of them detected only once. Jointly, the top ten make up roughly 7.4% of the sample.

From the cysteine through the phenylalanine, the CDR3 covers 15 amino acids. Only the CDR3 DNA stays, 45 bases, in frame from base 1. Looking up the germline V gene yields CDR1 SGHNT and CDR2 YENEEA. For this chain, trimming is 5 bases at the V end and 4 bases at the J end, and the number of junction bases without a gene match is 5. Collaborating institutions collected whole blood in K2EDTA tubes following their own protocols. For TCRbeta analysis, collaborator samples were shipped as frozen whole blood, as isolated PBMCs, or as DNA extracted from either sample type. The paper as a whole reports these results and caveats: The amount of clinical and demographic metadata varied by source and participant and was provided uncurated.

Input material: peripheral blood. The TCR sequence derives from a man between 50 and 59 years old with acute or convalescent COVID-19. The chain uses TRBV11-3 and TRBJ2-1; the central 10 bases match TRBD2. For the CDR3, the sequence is CASSPSGGVYNEQFF. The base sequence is TGTGCCAGCAGCCCCAGCGGGGGGGTATACAATGAGCAGTTCTTC.